This T cell receptor beta chain comes out of a study of molecular identifiers for immune sequencing clone quantification. Study-level points and caveats: The share of molecules held by clones above 20 RNA copies was over 99% in effector cells and under 1% in naive cells. Should identical TCR molecules share a barcode, the sizes of highly expanded clones could be underestimated.

There are 17 residues in the CDR3. Trimming cost V 0 bases and J 9 bases, with 18 bases left between them. Germline V gene sequence: CDR1 LGHNA, CDR2 YSLEER. As for this clonotype: Its antigen remains unknown.

TCRdb re-called the PCR reads through MiXCR, storing one row per CDR3 protein. Here the sample spans some 40,000 distinct CDR3 sequences, approximately 17% being singletons. Isolation of naive CD8 T cells was achieved by sorting on a CD8+CD4-CCR7+CD45RA+ phenotype. V and J are TRBV4-3 and TRBJ1-6; maybe TRBD1 (5 bases). The clonotype was recovered from a human donor in good health. Some libraries in this study had Jurkat cell RNA spiked in. Sequencing used naive CD8+ T cells from blood, with Jurkat cell RNA spiked in. The sample's subset: FACS-sorted CD8+CD4-CCR7+CD45RA+ naive T cells. The CDR3 sequence: CASSQDIGAAGSSPLHF. CDR3 DNA sequence: TGCGCCAGCAGCCAAGATATCGGGGCCGCGGGGAGTTCACCCCTCCACTTT.